The clone carrying this TCR beta chain qualifies as medium-sized. Its antigen is unidentified. This entry comes from a study of PD-1 blockade in classical Hodgkin lymphoma. Overall study findings and caveats: Healthy donors reportedly exceeded newly diagnosed patients in baseline TCR diversity. Patients who responded completely had about the same baseline diversity as newly diagnosed patients.

Each of the patients experienced relapse following autologous stem cell transplantation, and their brentuximab vedotin exposure differed. Some clones are missing from TCRdb's copy, which holds only in-frame ones; the method was immunoSEQ multiplex PCR. This table holds about 97,000 clones, over 80% found once. Germline loops: CDR1 ENHRY, CDR2 SYGVKD. V lost 2 bases, J lost 4 bases, and 8 bases stayed unmatched. The CDR3 sequence is 16 residues long. The chain recombines TRBV10-3 with TRBJ1-2; 9 bases line up with TRBD1. The specimen was peripheral blood mononuclear cells (PBMCs), collected at baseline. This receptor was identified in a human donor with classical Hodgkin lymphoma. CDR3 in amino acids: CAISEPGQGQSYGYTF. CDR3 nucleotide sequence: TGTGCCATCAGTGAGCCTGGACAGGGGCAGAGCTATGGCTACACCTTC.